This T cell receptor (beta chain) came from a study of blood T cells in healthy people across ages. Broader study findings: Getting older went along with TCR beta diversity per million T cells dropping roughly linearly. It was held that diversity estimates obtained from one million T cells represented underestimates.

About this clonotype itself: Its cognate antigen is unknown.

The V gene lost 4 bases and the J gene lost 5 bases, with 20 bases spanning the gap. This CDR3 comprises 16 residues. The donors, healthy Caucasians from Russia, were aged 6 to 90. Together with a sample-barcoded 5' primer, a J-beta primer mix was included in a second PCR lasting 7 to 11 cycles. TCRdb re-called the 5' RACE reads through MiXCR, storing one row per CDR3 protein. The sample includes about 1.1 million distinct CDR3 sequences, 35% to 45% of them seen just once. The source of this sequence is a man aged 18 to 29 in good health. This chain joins TRBV12-3 or TRBV12-4 and TRBJ1-2, with unresolved D. The sample comprised blood. CDR3 loop: CASSSFSTARLYGYTF. The CDR3, as DNA: TGTGCCAGCAGTTCATTTTCAACGGCCCGACTTTATGGCTACACCTTC.